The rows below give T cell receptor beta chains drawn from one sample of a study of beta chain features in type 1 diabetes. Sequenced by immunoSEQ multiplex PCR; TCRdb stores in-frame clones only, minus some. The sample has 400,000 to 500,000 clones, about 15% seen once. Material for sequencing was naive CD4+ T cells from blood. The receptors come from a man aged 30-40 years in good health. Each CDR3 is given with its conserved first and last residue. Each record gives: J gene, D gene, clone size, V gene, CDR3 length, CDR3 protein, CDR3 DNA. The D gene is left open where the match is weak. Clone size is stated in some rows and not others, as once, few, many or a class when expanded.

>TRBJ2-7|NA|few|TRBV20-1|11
CSAYDRYEQYF
TGCAGTGCTTACGACAGGTACGAGCAGTACTTC
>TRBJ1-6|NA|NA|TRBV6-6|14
CASNLEVYSAPLHF
TGTGCCAGCAATCTTGAGGTCTATTCGGCACCCCTCCACTTT
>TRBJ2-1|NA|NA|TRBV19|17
CASSIGIGIVGYNEQFF
TGTGCCAGTAGTATAGGGATCGGGATAGTTGGCTACAATGAGCAGTTCTTC
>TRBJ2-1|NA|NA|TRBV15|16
CATSRALGNLLNEQFF
TGTGCCACCAGCAGGGCTTTGGGAAATTTGTTGAATGAGCAGTTCTTC
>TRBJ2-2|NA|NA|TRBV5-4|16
CASSLDGSLGTGELFF
TGTGCCAGCAGCTTGGACGGGTCCCTAGGAACCGGGGAGCTGTTTTTT
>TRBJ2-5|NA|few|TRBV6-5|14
CASSYYRSRETQYF
TGTGCCAGCAGTTACTATAGGAGTCGGGAGACCCAGTACTTC
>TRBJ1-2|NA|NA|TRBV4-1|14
CASSQDRDLGGYTF
TGCGCCAGCAGCCAAGATCGGGATTTGGGTGGCTACACCTTC
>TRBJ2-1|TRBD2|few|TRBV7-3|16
CASSPRTSIGNNEQFF
TGTGCCAGCAGCCCGCGGACTAGCATTGGGAACAATGAGCAGTTCTTC
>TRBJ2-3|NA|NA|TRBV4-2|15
CASSLRDPDTDTQYF
TGTGCCAGCAGCTTGAGGGACCCTGACACAGATACGCAGTATTTT
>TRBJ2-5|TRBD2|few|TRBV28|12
CASSSGRETQYF
TGTGCCAGCAGTAGCGGGAGAGAGACCCAGTACTTC
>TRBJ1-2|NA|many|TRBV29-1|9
CSVAGVYTF
TGCAGCGTCGCGGGGGTGTACACCTTC
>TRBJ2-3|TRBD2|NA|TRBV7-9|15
CASSLQGLAGTTQYF
TGTGCCAGCAGCTTACAAGGACTAGCGGGTACCACGCAGTATTTT
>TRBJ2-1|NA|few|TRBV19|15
CASSDWGSSYNEQFF
TGTGCCAGTAGCGATTGGGGGAGCTCCTACAATGAGCAGTTCTTC
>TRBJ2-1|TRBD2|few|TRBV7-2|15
CASSSQGWTSGAQFF
TGTGCCAGCAGCTCCCAGGGGTGGACTAGCGGAGCGCAGTTCTTC
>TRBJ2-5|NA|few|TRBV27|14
CASSLWSGAETQYF
TGTGCCAGCAGTTTATGGTCAGGCGCTGAGACCCAGTACTTC
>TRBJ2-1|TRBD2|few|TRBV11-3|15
CASSTRTSGREEQFF
TGTGCCAGCAGCACTAGGACTAGCGGGAGAGAAGAGCAGTTCTTC
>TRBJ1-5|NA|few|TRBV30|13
CAWSAGPNQPQHF
TGTGCCTGGAGTGCGGGGCCCAATCAGCCCCAGCATTTT
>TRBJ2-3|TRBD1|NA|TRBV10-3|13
CAISNDRVDTQYF
TGTGCCATCAGTAACGACAGGGTAGATACGCAGTATTTT
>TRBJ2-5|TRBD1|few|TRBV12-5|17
CASGLMWDRGHQETQYF
TGTGCTAGTGGTTTGATGTGGGACAGGGGGCACCAAGAGACCCAGTACTTC
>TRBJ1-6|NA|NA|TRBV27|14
CASSSVRGASPLHF
TGTGCCAGCAGCTCTGTGCGGGGGGCTTCACCCCTCCACTTT
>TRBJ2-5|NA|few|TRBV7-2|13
CASSPGTQETQYF
TGTGCCAGCAGCCCTGGGACACAAGAGACCCAGTACTTC
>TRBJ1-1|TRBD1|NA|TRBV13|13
CASSWTGETKAFF
TGTGCCAGCAGCTGGACAGGGGAAACTAAAGCTTTCTTT
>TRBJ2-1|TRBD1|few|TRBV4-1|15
CASSLPDRELGEQFF
TGCGCCAGCAGCCTCCCGGACAGGGAGCTAGGTGAGCAGTTCTTC
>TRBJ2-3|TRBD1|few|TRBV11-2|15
CASSLWYRGTDTQYF
TGTGCCAGCAGCTTATGGTACAGGGGGACAGATACGCAGTATTTT
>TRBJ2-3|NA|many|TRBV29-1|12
CSVEATRDTQYF
TGCAGCGTTGAAGCTACCAGGGATACGCAGTATTTT
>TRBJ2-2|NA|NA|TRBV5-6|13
CASSLGFTGELFF
TGTGCCAGCAGCTTAGGCTTTACCGGGGAGCTGTTTTTT
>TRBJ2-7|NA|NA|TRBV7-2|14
CASSFLGISDEQYF
TGTGCCAGCAGCTTTCTTGGGATATCCGACGAGCAGTACTTC
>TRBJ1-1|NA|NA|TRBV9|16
CASSPSWGPPPVEAFF
TGTGCCAGCAGTCCTTCCTGGGGTCCGCCGCCGGTTGAAGCTTTCTTT
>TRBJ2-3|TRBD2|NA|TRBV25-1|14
CASSLAGSTDTQYF
TGTGCCAGCAGTCTAGCGGGGTCCACAGATACGCAGTATTTT
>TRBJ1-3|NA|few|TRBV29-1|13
CSVAISSGNTIYF
TGCAGCGTTGCGATCTCCTCTGGAAACACCATATATTTT
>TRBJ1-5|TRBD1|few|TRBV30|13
CAWALQGAGPQHF
TGTGCCTGGGCTCTTCAGGGGGCCGGGCCCCAGCATTTT
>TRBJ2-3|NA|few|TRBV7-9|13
CASSPLGTDTQYF
TGTGCCAGCAGCCCCCTTGGCACAGATACGCAGTATTTT
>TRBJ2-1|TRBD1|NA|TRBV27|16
CASSKRTGVTYNEQFF
TGTGCCAGCAGTAAAAGGACAGGGGTCACGTACAATGAGCAGTTCTTC
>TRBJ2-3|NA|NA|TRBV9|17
CASSPRDLAQNTDTQYF
TGTGCCAGCAGCCCAAGAGATCTAGCGCAGAACACAGATACGCAGTATTTT
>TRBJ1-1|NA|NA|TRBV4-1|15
CASSQESTGIAEAFF
TGCGCCAGCAGCCAAGAGAGTACAGGGATCGCTGAAGCTTTCTTT
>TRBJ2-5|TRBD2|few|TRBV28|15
CASSFTSGRAETQYF
TGTGCCAGCAGTTTTACTAGCGGGAGAGCGGAGACCCAGTACTTC
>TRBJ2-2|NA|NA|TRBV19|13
CASNTEGTGELFF
TGTGCCAGTAATACAGAAGGGACCGGGGAGCTGTTTTTT
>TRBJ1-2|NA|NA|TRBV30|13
CAWTHRASYGYTF
TGTGCCTGGACTCACAGGGCGTCCTATGGCTACACCTTC
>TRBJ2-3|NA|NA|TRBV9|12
CASSVGADTQYF
TGTGCCAGCAGCGTAGGGGCAGATACGCAGTATTTT
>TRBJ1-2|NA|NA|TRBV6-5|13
CASSAQRVSGYTF
TGTGCCAGCAGTGCACAGCGAGTCTCAGGCTACACCTTC
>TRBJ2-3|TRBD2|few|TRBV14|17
CASSQETVLAGTDTQYF
TGTGCCAGCAGCCAAGAAACGGTCCTAGCGGGCACAGATACGCAGTATTTT